This TCR beta chain was profiled in a study of monozygotic twins with cystic fibrosis. Germline assignment: CDR1 LNHDA and CDR2 SQIVND (reference sequence). This CDR3 is built from 14 residues. V lost 6 bases and J lost 0, with 8 bases in between. The method was immunoSEQ multiplex PCR; TCRdb's version includes in-frame clones alone and lacks a portion of them. The table records about 35,000 clones, roughly 66% of them present only once. The receptor's source is a girl aged 5 to 17 with cystic fibrosis. The chain links TRBV19 to TRBJ2-2, with D possibly TRBD1 on 5 matching bases. Sample: blood. CDR3 sequence: CASRPRANTGELFF. The CDR3 DNA follows: TGTGCCAGTAGGCCCAGGGCGAACACCGGGGAGCTGTTTTTT.